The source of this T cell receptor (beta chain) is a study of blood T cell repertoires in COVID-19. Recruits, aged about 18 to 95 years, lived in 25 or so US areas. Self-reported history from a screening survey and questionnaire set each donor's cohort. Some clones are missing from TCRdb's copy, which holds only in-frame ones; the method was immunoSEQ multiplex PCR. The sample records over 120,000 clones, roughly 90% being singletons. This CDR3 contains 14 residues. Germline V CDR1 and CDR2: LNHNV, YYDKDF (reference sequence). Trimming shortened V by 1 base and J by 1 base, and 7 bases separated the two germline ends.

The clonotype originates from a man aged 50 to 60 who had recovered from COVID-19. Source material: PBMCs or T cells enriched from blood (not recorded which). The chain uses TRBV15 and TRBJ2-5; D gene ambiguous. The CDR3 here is CATSRGARQETQYF. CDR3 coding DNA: TGTGCCACCAGCAGAGGGGCGCGCCAAGAGACCCAGTACTTC.